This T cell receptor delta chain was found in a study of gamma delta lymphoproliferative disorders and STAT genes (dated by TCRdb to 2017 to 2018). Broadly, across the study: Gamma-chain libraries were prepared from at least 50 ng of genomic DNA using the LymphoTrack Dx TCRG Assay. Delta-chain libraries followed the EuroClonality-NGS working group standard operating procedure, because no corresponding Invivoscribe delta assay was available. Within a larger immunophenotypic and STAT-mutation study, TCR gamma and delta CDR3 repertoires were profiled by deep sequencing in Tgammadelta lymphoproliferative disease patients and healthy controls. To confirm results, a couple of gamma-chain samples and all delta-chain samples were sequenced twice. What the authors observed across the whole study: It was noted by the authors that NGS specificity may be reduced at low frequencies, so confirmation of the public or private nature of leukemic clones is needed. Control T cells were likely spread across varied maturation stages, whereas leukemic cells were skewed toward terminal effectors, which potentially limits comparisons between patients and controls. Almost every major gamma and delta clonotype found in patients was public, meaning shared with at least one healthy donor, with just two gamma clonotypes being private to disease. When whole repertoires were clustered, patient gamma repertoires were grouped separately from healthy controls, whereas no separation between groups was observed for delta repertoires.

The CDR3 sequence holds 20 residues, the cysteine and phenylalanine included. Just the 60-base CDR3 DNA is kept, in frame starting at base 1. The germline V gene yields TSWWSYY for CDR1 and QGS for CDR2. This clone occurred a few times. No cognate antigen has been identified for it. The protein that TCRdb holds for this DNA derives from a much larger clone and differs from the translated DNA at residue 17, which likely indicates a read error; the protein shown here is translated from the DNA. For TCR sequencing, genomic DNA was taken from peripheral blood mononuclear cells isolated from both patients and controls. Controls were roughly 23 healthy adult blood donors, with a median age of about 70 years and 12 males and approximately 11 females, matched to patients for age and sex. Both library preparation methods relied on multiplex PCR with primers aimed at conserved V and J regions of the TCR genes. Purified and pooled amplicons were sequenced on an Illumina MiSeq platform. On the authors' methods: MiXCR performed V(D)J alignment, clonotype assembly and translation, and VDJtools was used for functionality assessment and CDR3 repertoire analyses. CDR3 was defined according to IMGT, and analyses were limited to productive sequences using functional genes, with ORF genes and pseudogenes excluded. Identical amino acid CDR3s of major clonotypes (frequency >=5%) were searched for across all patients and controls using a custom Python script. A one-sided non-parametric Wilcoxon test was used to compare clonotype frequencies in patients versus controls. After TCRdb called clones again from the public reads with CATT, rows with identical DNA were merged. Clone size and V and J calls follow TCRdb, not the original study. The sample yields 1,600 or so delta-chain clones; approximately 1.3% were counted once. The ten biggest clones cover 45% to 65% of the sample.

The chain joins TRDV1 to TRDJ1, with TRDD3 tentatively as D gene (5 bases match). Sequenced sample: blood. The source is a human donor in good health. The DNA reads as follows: TGTGCTCTTGGGGAATTTCAACCAACTACGTTCTGGGTCTACACCGATAATCTCATCTTT. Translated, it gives CALGEFQPTTFWVYTDNLIF.